These 9 T cell receptor beta chains originate from one sample sequenced in a study of cytomegalovirus exposure and HLA in healthy donors. It was with 60 Vbeta and 13 Jbeta primers that the PCR ran. Data came from immunoSEQ multiplex PCR; TCRdb stores just in-frame clones and leaves some out. The table has under 130,000 clones, roughly 79% seen once. The sample taken for sequencing was PBMCs. All receptors derive from a male donor in good health and CMV-seronegative.

This clone was detected once. This chain uses TRBV27 with TRBJ2-7; D perhaps matches TRBD1 (7 bases). CDR3 length: 17 amino acids. Germline V gene sequence: CDR1 MNHEY, CDR2 SMNVEV (reference sequence). The germline V and J ends were trimmed by 5 bases and 2 bases, with 22 bases remaining between them. CDR3 loop: CASSLVPGGGPTYEQYF. The CDR3 coding sequence is TGTGCCAGCAGTCTAGTACCAGGGGGAGGCCCTACCTACGAGCAGTACTTC.

The rearrangement links TRBV19 to TRBJ2-2, with 9 bases matching TRBD1. The germline gives CDR1 LNHDA, CDR2 SQIVND (reference sequence). CDR3 length: 15 residues. Germline trimming cut 3 bases from V and 7 bases from J; bases unmatched to any gene: 6. The CDR3 protein is CASSIGTGLGGELFF. The CDR3 DNA reads TGTGCCAGTAGTATCGGGACAGGGCTTGGCGGGGAGCTGTTTTTT.

This chain connects TRBV28 to TRBJ2-1, with D perhaps matching TRBD1 (6 bases). V was cut by 5 bases and J by 4 bases, with 21 bases left in between. The CDR3 contains 17 residues. From germline, CDR1 is MDHEN and CDR2 SYDVKM. The CDR3 is CASSRLALQGGYNEQFF. The CDR3 bases are TGTGCCAGCAGTAGGTTGGCCTTACAGGGTGGTTACAATGAGCAGTTCTTC.

The chain carries TRBV27 and TRBJ2-5; D perhaps matches TRBD2 (6 bases). Trimming took 2 bases from V and 1 from J, leaving 8 bases between them. Germline-derived CDR1 and CDR2 are MNHEY and SMNVEV (reference sequence). The CDR3 is 14 residues long. The CDR3 spells CASSLTGVQETQYF. The CDR3 region has the DNA TGTGCCAGCAGTTTAACGGGAGTCCAAGAGACCCAGTACTTC.

The J gene is TRBJ1-5, the V gene TRBV27; perhaps TRBD1 as D (5 bases). The V end was cut by 3 bases, the J end by 4 bases, with 7 bases between. This CDR3 contains 13 residues. The germline V gene has CDR1 MNHEY and CDR2 SMNVEV (reference sequence). The CDR3 sequence: CASSFSGNQPQHF. The CDR3 DNA follows: TGTGCCAGCAGTTTTTCAGGGAATCAGCCCCAGCATTTT.

This rearrangement joins TRBV5-1 to TRBJ2-1, with a possible D match to TRBD2 (5 bases). The V gene's germline CDR1 is SGHRS and CDR2 YFSETQ. The CDR3 consists of 15 residues. The V end was cut by 4 bases, the J end by 8 bases, with 19 bases between. CDR3 region: CASSRGMTPVDEQFF. The CDR3, as DNA: TGCGCCAGCAGCCGGGGTATGACCCCAGTTGATGAGCAGTTCTTC.

The chain employs TRBV4-3 and TRBJ2-6; D not certain. From germline, CDR1 is LGHNA and CDR2 YSLEER. The CDR3 spans 15 residues. V lost 2 bases, J lost 0 bases, and 5 bases lay in between. For the CDR3, the DNA is TGCGCCAGCAGCCAATCAGGCTCTGGGGCCAACGTCCTGACTTTC. Its protein is CASSQSGSGANVLTF.

The chain is built from TRBV14 and TRBJ2-2; D is unclear. Trimming removed 9 bases from V and 0 bases from J, with 11 bases in between. The CDR3 contains 14 residues. Germline V CDR1 and CDR2: SGHDN, FVKESK. The DNA of the CDR3 is TGTGCCAGTTTGGCCCGAACGAACACCGGGGAGCTGTTTTTT. As protein: CASLARTNTGELFF.

The chain has TRBV18 and TRBJ2-2; a weak D match, TRBD1 (6 bases). V was cut by 4 bases and J by 2 bases, with 8 bases left in between. Germline CDR1 is KGHSH and CDR2 is LQKENI. The CDR3 consists of 14 residues. The CDR3 sequence: CASSQDRNTGELFF. Here the CDR3 DNA reads TGTGCCAGCTCACAGGACAGAAACACCGGGGAGCTGTTTTTT.